This T cell receptor (beta chain) comes out of a study of T-cell memory formation after mild COVID-19. Deletions cut 0 bases from V and 6 bases from J, with 7 bases between. CDR3 length: 13 amino acids. Germline V gene lookup returns CDR1 SGHTA and CDR2 FQGNSA. MiXCR was run by TCRdb on the 5' RACE reads, yielding one entry per CDR3 protein. The sample records around 50,000 distinct CDR3 sequences, more than 10% being singletons. The sample was PBMCs or a T cell subset sorted from them (not recorded which). V gene TRBV7-2 combines with J gene TRBJ2-3; D is possibly TRBD2 (6 bases). The origin of this receptor is a young man who had mild COVID-19 (a few samples of this study predate the infection). Cell type and time point are not known. The CDR3 region has the DNA TGTGCCAGCAGCTTAGCTAGCGGCGATACGCAGTATTTT. It specifies CASSLASGDTQYF.